This T cell receptor (beta chain) was captured in a study of T-cell memory formation after mild COVID-19. Across the whole study: There were largely donor-specific TCR clusters.

MiXCR was run by TCRdb on the 5' RACE reads, yielding one entry per CDR3 protein. In the table there are 350,000 to 400,000 distinct CDR3 sequences, 21% of which are singletons. In the case of this clonotype: Its specificity is not known.

Study-level results: Researchers found some responding clones in pre-infection memory, a sign that cross-reactive memory joined.

Material for sequencing was PBMCs or a T cell subset sorted from them (not recorded which). The TCR was taken from an adult woman who had mild COVID-19 (a few samples of this study predate the infection). Cell type and time point are not known.

CDR3 DNA: TGCGCCAGCAGCTTGGAAGGGGGAAGCAAAAACATTCAGTACTTC. This encodes CASSLEGGSKNIQYF. The J gene is TRBJ2-4, the V gene TRBV5-1, with a tentative D call TRBD1 (6 bases). V lost 0 bases, J lost 3 bases, and 10 bases lay in between. The CDR3 covers 15 residues. CDR1 is SGHRS, CDR2 YFSETQ, per germline.